This passage covers 3 T cell receptor beta chains from one sample sequenced in a study of T cell responses to AZD1222 COVID-19 vaccine. Assay: immunoSEQ multiplex PCR; the TCRdb copy retains only in-frame clones and omits some. The table shows under 200,000 clones, with 88% occurring only once. Sequences were derived from peripheral blood, sampled 28 days after the second AZD1222 dose. The receptors come from an adult who received the AZD1222 COVID-19 vaccine.

The V gene is TRBV7-3, the J gene TRBJ2-3; 7 bases line up with TRBD1. The CDR3 runs to 15 residues. Trimming took 3 bases from V and 2 from J; bases not matched to a gene: 5. Germline loops: CDR1 SGHTA, CDR2 FQGTGA. CDR3 DNA: TGTGCCAGCAGCTTTCTAGGGGGCGTCACAGATACGCAGTATTTT. Amino acid sequence: CASSFLGGVTDTQYF.

This clone is a singleton in its sample. This chain connects TRBV6-1 to TRBJ2-2; no reliable D call. Germline V gene sequence: CDR1 MNHNS, CDR2 SASEGT. Trimming left V 2 bases short and J 7 bases short, with 11 bases between. The CDR3 has 14 amino acids. CDR3 in amino acids: CASSELGSGGELFF. The DNA for the CDR3 is TGTGCCAGCAGTGAACTAGGGTCGGGCGGGGAGCTGTTTTTT.

The chain has TRBV18 and TRBJ1-2, with D possibly being TRBD1 (5 bases). V was clipped by 2 bases and J by 3 bases, with 13 bases between them. The CDR3 consists of 15 residues. Germline values: CDR1 KGHSH, CDR2 LQKENI. CDR3 region: CASSPEGIKDYGYTF. The CDR3 DNA is TGTGCCAGCTCACCAGAGGGGATCAAGGACTATGGCTACACCTTC.